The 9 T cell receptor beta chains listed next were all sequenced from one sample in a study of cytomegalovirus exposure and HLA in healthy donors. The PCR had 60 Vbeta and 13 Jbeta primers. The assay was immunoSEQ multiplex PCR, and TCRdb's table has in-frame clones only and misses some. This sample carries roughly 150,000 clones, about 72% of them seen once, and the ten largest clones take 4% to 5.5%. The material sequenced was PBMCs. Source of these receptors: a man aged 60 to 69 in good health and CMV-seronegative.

The CDR3 sequence: CASSPGGQSYTEAFF. In DNA, the CDR3 is TGTGCCAGCAGCCCCGGGGGACAGAGCTATACTGAAGCTTTCTTT. The gene calls are TRBV28 and TRBJ1-1; 7 nucleotides agree with TRBD1. Germline loops: CDR1 MDHEN, CDR2 SYDVKM. The CDR3 length is 15 residues. Germline trimming cut 6 bases from V and 5 bases from J; bases unmatched to any gene: 12.

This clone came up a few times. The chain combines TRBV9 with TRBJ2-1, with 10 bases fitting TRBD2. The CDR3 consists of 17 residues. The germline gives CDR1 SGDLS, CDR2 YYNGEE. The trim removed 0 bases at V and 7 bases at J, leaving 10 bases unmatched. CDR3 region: CASSVDLPAGGRNEQFF. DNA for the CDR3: TGTGCCAGCAGCGTAGACCTTCCAGCGGGAGGGCGGAATGAGCAGTTCTTC.

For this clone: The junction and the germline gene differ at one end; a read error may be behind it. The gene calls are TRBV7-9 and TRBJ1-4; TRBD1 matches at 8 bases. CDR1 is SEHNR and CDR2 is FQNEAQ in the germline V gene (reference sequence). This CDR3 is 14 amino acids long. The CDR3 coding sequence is TGTTCCAGCAGCATAGGACAGGGCCAGGAAAAACTGTTTTTT. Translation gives CSSSIGQGQEKLFF. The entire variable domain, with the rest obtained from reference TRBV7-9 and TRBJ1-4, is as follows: DTGVSQNPRHKITKRGQNVTFRCDPISEHNRLYWYRQTLGQGPEFLTYFQNEAQLEKSRLLSDRFSAERPKGSFSTLEIQRTEQGDSAMYLCSSSIGQGQEKLFFGSGTQLSVL.

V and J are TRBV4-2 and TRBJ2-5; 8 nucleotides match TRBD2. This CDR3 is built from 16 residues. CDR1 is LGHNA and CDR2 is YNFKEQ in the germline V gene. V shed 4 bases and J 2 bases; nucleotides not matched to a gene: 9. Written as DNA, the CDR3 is TGTGCCAGCAGCCCCGAGTCCCTAGCGGGTCAAGAGACCCAGTACTTC. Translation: CASSPESLAGQETQYF.

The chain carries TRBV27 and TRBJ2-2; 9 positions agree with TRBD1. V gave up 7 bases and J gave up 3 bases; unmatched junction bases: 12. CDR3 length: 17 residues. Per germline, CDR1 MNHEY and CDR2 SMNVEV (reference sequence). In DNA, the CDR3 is TGTGCCAGCACCATAGGACAGGGGAGGTTCGACACCGGGGAGCTGTTTTTT. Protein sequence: CASTIGQGRFDTGELFF.

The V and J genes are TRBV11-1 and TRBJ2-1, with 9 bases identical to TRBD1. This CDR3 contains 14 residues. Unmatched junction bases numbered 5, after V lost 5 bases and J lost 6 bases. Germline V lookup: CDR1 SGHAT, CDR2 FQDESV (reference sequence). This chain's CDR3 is CASSPGQGSNEQFF. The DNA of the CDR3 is TGTGCCAGCAGCCCAGGACAGGGGAGCAATGAGCAGTTCTTC.

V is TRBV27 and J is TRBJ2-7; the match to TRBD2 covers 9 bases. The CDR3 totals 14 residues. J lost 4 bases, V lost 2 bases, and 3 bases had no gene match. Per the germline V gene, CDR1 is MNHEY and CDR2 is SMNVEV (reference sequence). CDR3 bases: TGTGCCAGCAGTTTAGGGACTAGCCGTTACGAGCAGTACTTC. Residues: CASSLGTSRYEQYF.

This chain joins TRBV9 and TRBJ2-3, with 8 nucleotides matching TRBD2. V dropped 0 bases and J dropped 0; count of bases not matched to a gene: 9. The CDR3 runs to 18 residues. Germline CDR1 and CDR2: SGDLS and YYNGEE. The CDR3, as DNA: TGTGCCAGCAGCGTAGACCTAGCGGGCGCTATTAGCACAGATACGCAGTATTTT. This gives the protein CASSVDLAGAISTDTQYF. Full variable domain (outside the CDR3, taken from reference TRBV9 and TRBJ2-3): DSGVTQTPKHLITATGQRVTLRCSPRSGDLSVYWYQQSLDQGLQFLIQYYNGEERAKGNILERFSAQQFPDLHSELNLSSLELGDSALYFCASSVDLAGAISTDTQYFGPGTRLTVL.

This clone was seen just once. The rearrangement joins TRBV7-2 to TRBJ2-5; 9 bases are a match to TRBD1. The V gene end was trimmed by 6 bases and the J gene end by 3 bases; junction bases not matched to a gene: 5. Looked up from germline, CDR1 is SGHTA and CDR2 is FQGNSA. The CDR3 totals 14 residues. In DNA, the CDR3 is TGTGCCAGCAGTCCCACAGGGGGCGAAGAGACCCAGTACTTC. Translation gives CASSPTGGEETQYF.